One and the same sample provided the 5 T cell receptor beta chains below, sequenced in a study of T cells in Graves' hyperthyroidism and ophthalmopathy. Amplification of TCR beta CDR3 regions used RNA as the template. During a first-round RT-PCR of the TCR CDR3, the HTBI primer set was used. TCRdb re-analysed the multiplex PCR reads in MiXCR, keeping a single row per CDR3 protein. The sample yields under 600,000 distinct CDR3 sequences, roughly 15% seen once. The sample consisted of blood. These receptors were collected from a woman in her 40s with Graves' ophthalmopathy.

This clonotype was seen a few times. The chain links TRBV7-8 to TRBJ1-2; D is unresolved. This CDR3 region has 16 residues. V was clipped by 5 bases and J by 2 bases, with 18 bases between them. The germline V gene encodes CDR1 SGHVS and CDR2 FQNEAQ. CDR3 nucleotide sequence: TGTGCCAGCAGCACTAGTTCATGGGCGGTCAACTATGGCTACACCTTC. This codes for CASSTSSWAVNYGYTF.

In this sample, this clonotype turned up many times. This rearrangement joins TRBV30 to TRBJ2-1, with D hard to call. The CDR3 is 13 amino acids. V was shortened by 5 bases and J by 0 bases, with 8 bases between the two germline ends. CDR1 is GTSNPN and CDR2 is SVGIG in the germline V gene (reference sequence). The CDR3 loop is CAWRTRSYNEQFF. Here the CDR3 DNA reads TGTGCCTGGCGCACCCGCTCCTACAATGAGCAGTTCTTC.

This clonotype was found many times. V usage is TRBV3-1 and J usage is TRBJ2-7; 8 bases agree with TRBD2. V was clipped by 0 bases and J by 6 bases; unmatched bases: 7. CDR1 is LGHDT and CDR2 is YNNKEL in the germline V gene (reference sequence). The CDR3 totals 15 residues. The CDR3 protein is CASSQESGRDPEQYF. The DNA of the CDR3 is TGTGCCAGCAGCCAAGAGAGCGGGAGAGATCCCGAGCAGTACTTC.

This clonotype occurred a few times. CDR3 sequence: CASSLGGGTSSDTQYF. The CDR3 region has the DNA TGTGCCAGCAGCTTGGGCGGGGGCACAAGTTCAGATACGCAGTATTTT. V and J are TRBV7-9 and TRBJ2-3; weak D call: TRBD2 (7 bases). V dropped 3 bases and J dropped 4 bases, with 17 bases sitting between them. This CDR3 region has 16 residues. Germline V CDR1 and CDR2: SEHNR, FQNEAQ (reference sequence).

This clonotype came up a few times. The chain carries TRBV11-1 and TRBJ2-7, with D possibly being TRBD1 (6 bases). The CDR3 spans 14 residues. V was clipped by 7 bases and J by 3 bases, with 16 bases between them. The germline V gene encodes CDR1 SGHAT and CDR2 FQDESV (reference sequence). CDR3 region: CASTASLGGYEQYF. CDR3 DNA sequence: TGTGCCAGCACAGCTTCGCTAGGGGGCTACGAGCAGTACTTC.